This is a list of T cell receptor beta chains from one sample in a study of T cell responses to AZD1222 COVID-19 vaccine. The data were produced by immunoSEQ multiplex PCR, yet TCRdb's version contains in-frame clones alone and is incomplete. The top ten clones hold 3.6% of a sample with approximately 190,000 clones, roughly 92% of them seen once. The sequencing here drew on peripheral blood, taken 28 days after the second dose of the MenACWY control vaccine. These receptors were obtained from an adult who received the MenACWY meningococcal vaccine as a control. Each CDR3 is given with its conserved first and last residue. The D gene is left open where the match is weak. Only some rows state a clone size, as once, few, many or a class for expanded clones.

v_gene	abundance	j_gene	d_gene	CDR3aa	CDR3nt
TRBV24-1	.	TRBJ2-7	TRBD2	CATSDPSPGLAGVSSYEQYF	TGTGCCACCAGTGACCCCTCCCCCGGACTAGCGGGAGTGAGCTCCTACGAGCAGTACTTC
TRBV2	.	TRBJ1-1	TRBD1	CASSRNPGTAGPDALVWF	TGTGCCAGCAGCAGAAACCCCGGGACAGCAGGGCCAGATGCGTTGGTCTGGTTT
TRBV9	.	TRBJ2-1	.	CASSVEGWALNEQFF	TGTGCCAGCAGCGTAGAGGGTTGGGCCTTAAATGAGCAGTTCTTC
TRBV27	once	TRBJ2-7	.	CASSLGARAYEQYF	TGTGCCAGCAGTTTAGGGGCCAGGGCCTACGAGCAGTACTTC
TRBV6-5	.	TRBJ2-7	TRBD2	CASSYSGTRPDEQYF	TGTGCCAGCAGTTACTCCGGGACTAGACCCGACGAGCAGTACTTC
TRBV6-5	.	TRBJ2-5	.	CASRILNPRETQYF	TGTGCCAGCAGAATCCTTAACCCGCGCGAGACCCAGTACTTC
TRBV14	.	TRBJ2-7	.	CASSPTPRGEQYF	TGTGCCAGCAGCCCGACTCCCCGGGGCGAGCAGTACTTC
TRBV28	.	TRBJ2-7	.	CASSGTREQYF	TGTGCCAGCTCCGGGACACGGGAGCAGTACTTC
TRBV30	.	TRBJ1-5	TRBD1	CAWSPSGTGTYQPQHF	TGTGCCTGGAGTCCTTCCGGGACAGGGACTTATCAGCCCCAGCATTTT
TRBV10-3	.	TRBJ2-1	.	CAITSSSYNEQFF	TGTGCCATCACAAGCTCATCCTACAATGAGCAGTTCTTC